A selection of T cell receptor beta chains follows, all from one sample in a study of T cell repertoires in cytomegalovirus infection. TCRdb independently ran MiXCR on the reads; one entry per CDR3 protein. The sample contains approximately 170,000 distinct CDR3 sequences, around an eighth of which appear only once. Sample: PBMCs. The receptors were sampled from a human donor in good health (CMV status not recorded). Some clones in this sample may be carry-over from other donors' samples. Each CDR3 is given with its conserved first and last residue. D genes are given only for firm matches. Some rows have no size entry. The others give once, few or many, or a class for an expanded clone.

v_call	j_call	d_call	clone_size	cdr3_nt	cdr3_aa
TRBV5-1	TRBJ1-6	-	-	TGCGCCAGCAGCTCACCAGGGAATTCACCCCTCCACTTT	CASSSPGNSPLHF
TRBV19	TRBJ1-1	-	-	TGTGCCAGTAGTACCAGTCGGACTGAAGCTTTCTTT	CASSTSRTEAFF
TRBV25-1	TRBJ2-7	TRBD1	-	TGTGCCAGCAGTGCAGACAGGGGTGATTACGAGCAGTACTTC	CASSADRGDYEQYF
TRBV5-1	TRBJ1-3	-	many	TGCGCCAGCAGCTTGGATGGCAGGGGATCCTCTGGAAACACCATATATTTT	CASSLDGRGSSGNTIYF
TRBV2	TRBJ2-2	TRBD2	few	TGTGCCAGCAGTGAAACGGGAGGGCCCCACACCGGGGAGCTGTTTTTT	CASSETGGPHTGELFF
TRBV19	TRBJ2-4	-	many	TGTGCCAGTGAGCAAGGGACCAAAAACATTCAGTACTTC	CASEQGTKNIQYF
TRBV5-1	TRBJ1-1	TRBD1	-	TGCGCCAGCAGCTTGGTTATGTCCGGACAGGGGAGGAAAGCTTTCTTT	CASSLVMSGQGRKAFF
TRBV7-2	TRBJ1-4	-	many	TGTGCCAGCAGTTCCAATGGTGCAACTAATGAAAAACTGTTTTTT	CASSSNGATNEKLFF
TRBV28	TRBJ2-3	-	many	TGTGCCAGCAGTAATCCTCGGGCAGGCACAGATACGCAGTATTTT	CASSNPRAGTDTQYF
TRBV6-2/TRBV6-3	TRBJ1-2	-	-	TGTGCCAGCGGAAGGAACAGGGACATTCGTGGCTACACCTTC	CASGRNRDIRGYTF
TRBV6-2/TRBV6-3	TRBJ2-1	TRBD1	-	TGTGCCAGCAGTTACCGGGACAGGGGGCGCAATGAGCAGTTCTTC	CASSYRDRGRNEQFF
TRBV28	TRBJ2-7	-	many	TGTGCCAGCAGTTTACTGGGGGACGAGCAGTACTTC	CASSLLGDEQYF
TRBV7-2	TRBJ2-3	-	many	TGTGCCAGCAGCTGGGACTTTCTACGCACAGATACGCAGTATTTT	CASSWDFLRTDTQYF
TRBV9	TRBJ2-5	-	-	TGTGCCAGCAGCGTAGACAGGGCAACGGAGACCCAGTACTTC	CASSVDRATETQYF
TRBV5-5	TRBJ2-6	-	-	TGTGCCAGCAGCTCCCAAGGTACGGGGGCTTCTGGGGCCAACGTCCTGACTTTC	CASSSQGTGASGANVLTF
TRBV20-1	TRBJ2-5	TRBD2	many	TGCAGTGCCCTCGGACTAGCTGTCCAAGAGACCCAGTACTTC	CSALGLAVQETQYF
TRBV7-8	TRBJ2-5	-	many	TGTGCCAGCAGCTTAGCGGGGTACAGGGATCGAGAGACCCAGTACTTC	CASSLAGYRDRETQYF
TRBV25-1	TRBJ1-1	-	once	TGTGCCAGCAGTGAATTTTTTAGGGGGAACACTGAAGCTTTCTTT	CASSEFFRGNTEAFF
TRBV6-5	TRBJ2-7	TRBD2	-	TGTGCCAGCAGTCCCGTTCTACTAGCGGGAGAAACCTACGAGCAGTACTTC	CASSPVLLAGETYEQYF
TRBV12-3/TRBV12-4	TRBJ2-2	-	many	TGTGCCAGCAGTTTACAAGCCGTTGAGACTAGATTGAGGACCGGGGAGCTGTTTTTT	CASSLQAVETRLRTGELFF
TRBV7-9	TRBJ2-6	-	few	TGTGCCAGCAGCGCCGGGAGTTGGGCCAACGTCCTGACTTTC	CASSAGSWANVLTF
TRBV20-1	TRBJ2-7	-	many	TGCAGTGCTAGAGAAGGTCCCGAACCGTACTACGAGCAGTACTTC	CSAREGPEPYYEQYF
TRBV7-3	TRBJ1-1	-	many	TGTGCCAGCAGCTTAACGCAAGCTACTGAAGCTTTCTTT	CASSLTQATEAFF
TRBV12-3/TRBV12-4	TRBJ2-1	-	-	TGTGCCAGCAGTTTACAGGGAAGCTCCTACAATGAGCAGTTCTTC	CASSLQGSSYNEQFF
TRBV7-3	TRBJ2-3	TRBD1	-	TGTGCCAGCAGCCGAACAGGGGGCATCACAGATACGCAGTATTTT	CASSRTGGITDTQYF
TRBV12-3/TRBV12-4	TRBJ1-2	TRBD1	-	TGTGCCAGCAGTTGGACAGGCCTAAAAGGCTATGGCTACACCTTC	CASSWTGLKGYGYTF
TRBV7-9	TRBJ2-4	TRBD1	-	TGTGCCAGCAGCCCGACAGGGGGCGCGAATAAGAACATTCAGTACTTC	CASSPTGGANKNIQYF
TRBV28	TRBJ2-5	-	once	TGTGCCAGCAGTTTATACAGGCAAGAGACCCAGTACTTC	CASSLYRQETQYF
TRBV28	TRBJ1-2	-	-	TGTGCCAGCGGACGGAGCTATGGCTACACCTTC	CASGRSYGYTF
TRBV11-2	TRBJ2-4	-	-	TGTGCCAGCCAAGAGGGGGAACGGCTAGCCAAAAACATTCAGTACTTC	CASQEGERLAKNIQYF
TRBV5-1	TRBJ2-7	-	few	TGCGCCAGCAGCTCTCGGTCCTTCTACGAGCAGTACTTC	CASSSRSFYEQYF